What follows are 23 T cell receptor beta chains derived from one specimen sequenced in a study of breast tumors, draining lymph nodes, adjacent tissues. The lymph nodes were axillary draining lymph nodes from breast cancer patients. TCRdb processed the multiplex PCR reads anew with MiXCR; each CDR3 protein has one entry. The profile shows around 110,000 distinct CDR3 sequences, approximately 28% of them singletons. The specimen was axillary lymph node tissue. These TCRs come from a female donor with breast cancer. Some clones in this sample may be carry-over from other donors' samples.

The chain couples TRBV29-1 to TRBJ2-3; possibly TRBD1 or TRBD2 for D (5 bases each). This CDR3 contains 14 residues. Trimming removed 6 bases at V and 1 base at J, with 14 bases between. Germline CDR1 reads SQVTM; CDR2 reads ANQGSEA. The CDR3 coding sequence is TGCAGCGTCGTCCCAGAGGGACGCACAGATACGCAGTATTTT. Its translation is CSVVPEGRTDTQYF.

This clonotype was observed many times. The CDR3 here is CASSFSRLRNTIYF. The CDR3 DNA reads as TGTGCCAGCAGTTTTAGTCGCTTGAGAAACACCATATATTTT. V gene TRBV12-3 or TRBV12-4 combines with J gene TRBJ1-3; D is unclear. Trimming removed 3 bases from V and 5 bases from J, with 11 bases in between. The CDR3 is 14 amino acids.

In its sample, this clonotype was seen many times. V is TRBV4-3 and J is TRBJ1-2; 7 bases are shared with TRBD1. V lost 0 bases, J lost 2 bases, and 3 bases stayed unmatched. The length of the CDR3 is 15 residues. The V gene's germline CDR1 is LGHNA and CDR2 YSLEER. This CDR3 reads CASSQDIGGNYGYTF. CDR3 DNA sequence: TGCGCCAGCAGCCAAGACATAGGGGGCAACTATGGCTACACCTTC.

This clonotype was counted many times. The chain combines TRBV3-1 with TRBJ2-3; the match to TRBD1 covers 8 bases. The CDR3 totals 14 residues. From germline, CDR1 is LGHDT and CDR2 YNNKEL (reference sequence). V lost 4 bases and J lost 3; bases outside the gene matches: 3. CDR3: CASSRGQGTDTQYF. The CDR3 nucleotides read TGTGCCAGCAGCCGAGGACAGGGAACAGATACGCAGTATTTT.

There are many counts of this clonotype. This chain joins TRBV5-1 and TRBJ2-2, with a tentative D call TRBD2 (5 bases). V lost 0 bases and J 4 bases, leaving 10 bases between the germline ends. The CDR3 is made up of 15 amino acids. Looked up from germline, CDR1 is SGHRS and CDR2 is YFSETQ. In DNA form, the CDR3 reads TGCGCCAGCAGCTTGGCCGGGGTGGGCACCGGGGAGCTGTTTTTT. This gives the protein CASSLAGVGTGELFF.

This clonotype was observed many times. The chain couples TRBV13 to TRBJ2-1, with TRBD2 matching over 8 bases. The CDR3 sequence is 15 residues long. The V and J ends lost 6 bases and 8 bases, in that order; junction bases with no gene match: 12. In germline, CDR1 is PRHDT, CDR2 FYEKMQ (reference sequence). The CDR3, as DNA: TGTGCCAGCAGTCGGGGAGGGCGGGGGGCCTATGAGCAGTTCTTC. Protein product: CASSRGGRGAYEQFF.

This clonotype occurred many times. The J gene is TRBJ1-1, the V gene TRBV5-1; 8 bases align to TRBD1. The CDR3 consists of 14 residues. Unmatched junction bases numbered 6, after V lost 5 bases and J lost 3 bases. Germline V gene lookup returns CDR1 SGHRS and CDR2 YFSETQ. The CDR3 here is CASRAGGMDTEAFF. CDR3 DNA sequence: TGCGCCAGCAGGGCAGGGGGCATGGACACTGAAGCTTTCTTT.

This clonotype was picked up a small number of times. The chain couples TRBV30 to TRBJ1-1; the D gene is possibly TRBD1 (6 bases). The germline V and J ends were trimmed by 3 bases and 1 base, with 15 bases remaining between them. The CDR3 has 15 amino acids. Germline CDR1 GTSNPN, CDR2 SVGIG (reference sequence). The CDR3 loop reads CAWRGKGGANTEAFF. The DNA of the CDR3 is TGTGCCTGGAGGGGGAAAGGGGGGGCGAACACTGAAGCTTTCTTT. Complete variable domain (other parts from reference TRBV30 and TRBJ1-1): SQTIHQWPATLVQPVGSPLSLECTVEGTSNPNLYWYRQAAGRGLQLLFYSVGIGQISSEVPQNLSASRPQDRQFILSSKKLLLSDSGFYLCAWRGKGGANTEAFFGQGTRLTVV.

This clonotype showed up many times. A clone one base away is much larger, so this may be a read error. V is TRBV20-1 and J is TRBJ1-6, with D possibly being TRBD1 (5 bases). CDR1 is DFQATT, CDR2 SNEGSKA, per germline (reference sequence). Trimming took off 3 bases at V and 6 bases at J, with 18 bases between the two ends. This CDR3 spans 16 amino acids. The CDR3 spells CSASEQRGSSNSPLHF. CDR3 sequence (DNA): TGCAGTGCTAGCGAGCAAAGGGGATCGTCTAATTCACCCCTCCACTTT.

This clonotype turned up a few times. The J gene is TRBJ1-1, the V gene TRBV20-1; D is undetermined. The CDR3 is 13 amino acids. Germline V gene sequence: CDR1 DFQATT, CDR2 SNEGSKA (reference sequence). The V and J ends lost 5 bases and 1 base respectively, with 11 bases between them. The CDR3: CSAQSARNTEAFF. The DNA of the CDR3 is TGCAGTGCTCAGTCAGCCAGGAACACTGAAGCTTTCTTT.

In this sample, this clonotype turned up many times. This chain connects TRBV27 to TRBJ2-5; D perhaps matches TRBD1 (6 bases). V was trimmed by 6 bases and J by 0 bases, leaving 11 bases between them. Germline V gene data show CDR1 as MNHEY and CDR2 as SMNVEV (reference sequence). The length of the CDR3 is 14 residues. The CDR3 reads CASRLTGYQETQYF. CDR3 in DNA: TGTGCCAGCAGATTAACAGGGTACCAAGAGACCCAGTACTTC.

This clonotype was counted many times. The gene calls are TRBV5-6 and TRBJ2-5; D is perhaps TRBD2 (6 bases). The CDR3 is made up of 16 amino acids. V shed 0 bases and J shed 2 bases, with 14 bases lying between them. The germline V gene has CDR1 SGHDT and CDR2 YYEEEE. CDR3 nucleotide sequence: TGTGCCAGCAGCTTGGGGGTGGGAGGCCCTCAAGAGACCCAGTACTTC. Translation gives CASSLGVGGPQETQYF.

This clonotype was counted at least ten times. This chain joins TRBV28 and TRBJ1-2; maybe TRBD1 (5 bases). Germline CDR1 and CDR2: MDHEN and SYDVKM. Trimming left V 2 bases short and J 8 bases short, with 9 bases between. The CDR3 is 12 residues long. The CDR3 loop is CASSLGGKGYTF. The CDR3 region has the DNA TGTGCCAGCAGTTTAGGGGGGAAAGGCTACACCTTC.

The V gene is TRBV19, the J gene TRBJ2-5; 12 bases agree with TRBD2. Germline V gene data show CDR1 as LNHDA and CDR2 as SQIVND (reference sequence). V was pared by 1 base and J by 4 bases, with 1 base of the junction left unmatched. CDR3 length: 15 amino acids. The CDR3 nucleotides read TGTGCCAGTAGTATAGGGGGACTAGCGGGAGAGACCCAGTACTTC. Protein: CASSIGGLAGETQYF.

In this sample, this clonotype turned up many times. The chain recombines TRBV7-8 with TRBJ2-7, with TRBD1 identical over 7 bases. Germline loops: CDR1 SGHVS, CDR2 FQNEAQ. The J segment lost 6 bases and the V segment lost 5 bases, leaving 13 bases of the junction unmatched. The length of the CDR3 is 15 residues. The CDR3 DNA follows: TGTGCCAGCAGCCCAGGGGGTGGGTGGACGGTCGAGCAGTACTTC. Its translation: CASSPGGGWTVEQYF.

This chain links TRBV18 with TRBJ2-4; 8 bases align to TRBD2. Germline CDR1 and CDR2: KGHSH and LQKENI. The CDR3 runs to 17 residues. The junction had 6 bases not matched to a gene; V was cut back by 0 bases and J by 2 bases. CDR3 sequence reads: CASSPPLAGGSKNIQYF. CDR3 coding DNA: TGTGCCAGCTCACCACCACTCGCGGGAGGCTCCAAAAACATTCAGTACTTC.

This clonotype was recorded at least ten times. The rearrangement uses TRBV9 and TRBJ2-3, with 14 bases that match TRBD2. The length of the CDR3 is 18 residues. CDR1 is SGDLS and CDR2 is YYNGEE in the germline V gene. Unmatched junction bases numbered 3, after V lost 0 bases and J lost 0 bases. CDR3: CASSVGLAGGPSTDTQYF. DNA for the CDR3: TGTGCCAGCAGCGTAGGACTAGCGGGGGGGCCAAGCACAGATACGCAGTATTTT.

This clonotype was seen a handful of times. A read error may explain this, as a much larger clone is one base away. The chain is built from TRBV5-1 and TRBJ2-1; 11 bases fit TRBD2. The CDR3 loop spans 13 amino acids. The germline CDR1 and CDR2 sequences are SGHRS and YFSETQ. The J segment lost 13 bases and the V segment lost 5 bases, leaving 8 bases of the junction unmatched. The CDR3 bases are TGCGCCAGCAGGTCTAGCGGGGGGATTGACCAGTTCTTC. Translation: CASRSSGGIDQFF.

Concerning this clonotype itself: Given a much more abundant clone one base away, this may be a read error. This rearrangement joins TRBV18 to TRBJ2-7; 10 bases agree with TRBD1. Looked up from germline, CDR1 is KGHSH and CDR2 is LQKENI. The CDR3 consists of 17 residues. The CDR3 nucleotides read TGTGCCAGCTCACCATTCTCCGGGACAGGGGTCTCCTACGGGCAGTACTTC. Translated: CASSPFSGTGVSYGQYF.

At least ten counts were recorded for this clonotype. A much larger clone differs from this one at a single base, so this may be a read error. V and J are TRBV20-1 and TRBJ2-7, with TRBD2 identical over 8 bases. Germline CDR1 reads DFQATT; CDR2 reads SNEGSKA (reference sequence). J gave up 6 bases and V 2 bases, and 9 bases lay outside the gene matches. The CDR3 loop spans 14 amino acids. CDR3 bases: TGCAGTGCTAGACGGAGCGGGGGTACCTCCGAGCAGTACTTC. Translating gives CSARRSGGTSEQYF.

Written as DNA, the CDR3 is TGTGCCAGCAAACTCTTGGGGGGGGTCCGAGAGACCCAGTACTTC. Translating it yields CASKLLGGVRETQYF. This chain uses TRBV6-1 with TRBJ2-5; 7 positions agree with TRBD2. This CDR3 is built from 15 residues. Germline CDR1 MNHNS, CDR2 SASEGT. Germline trimming cut 7 bases from V and 4 bases from J; bases unmatched to any gene: 12.

For the CDR3, the DNA is TGTGCTACGACAGGGGATCTTTCACCCCTCCACTTT. Encoded protein: CATTGDLSPLHF. This chain connects TRBV25-1 to TRBJ1-6; 8 nucleotides align to TRBD1. The CDR3 is 12 residues long. Per the germline V gene, CDR1 is MGHDK and CDR2 is SYGVNS.

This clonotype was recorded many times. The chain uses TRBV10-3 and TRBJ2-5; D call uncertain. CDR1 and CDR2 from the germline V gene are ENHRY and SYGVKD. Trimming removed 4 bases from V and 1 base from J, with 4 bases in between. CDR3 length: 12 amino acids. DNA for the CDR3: TGTGCCATCAGTGGGACCCAAGAGACCCAGTACTTC. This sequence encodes CAISGTQETQYF.